This is a list of T cell receptor beta chains from one sample in a study of blood T cell repertoires in COVID-19. Sequencing used immunoSEQ multiplex PCR; TCRdb keeps in-frame clones, though not all of them. The sample has over 100,000 clones; around 82% are singletons. Sequenced sample: peripheral blood. The source is a woman in her fifties or sixties with acute or convalescent COVID-19. The CDR3 runs from the conserved cysteine through the conserved F or W. Each record gives: V gene, D gene, J gene, clone size, CDR3 protein, CDR3 DNA. A D gene is named only where the DNA matches it firmly. The listing skips clone size in some rows; elsewhere it reads once, few, many or a size class.

V: TRBV4-2
D: .
J: TRBJ2-7
size: few
CDR3: CASSQGSGDEQYF
DNA: TGTGCCAGCAGCCAAGGGTCGGGGGACGAGCAGTACTTC

V: TRBV5-6
D: TRBD1
J: TRBJ1-1
size: .
CDR3: CASSWTGWNTEAFF
DNA: TGTGCCAGCAGCTGGACAGGGTGGAACACTGAAGCTTTCTTT

V: TRBV5-6
D: TRBD1
J: TRBJ2-4
size: .
CDR3: CASSLRQGTNIQYF
DNA: TGTGCCAGCAGCTTAAGACAGGGGACAAACATTCAGTACTTC

V: TRBV4-2
D: TRBD1
J: TRBJ1-2
size: .
CDR3: CASSPLDREHTF
DNA: TGTGCCAGCAGCCCCCTCGACAGGGAGCACACCTTC

V: TRBV3-1/TRBV3-2
D: .
J: TRBJ1-1
size: few
CDR3: CASSQVSTANTEAFF
DNA: TGTGCCAGCAGCCAAGTATCGACAGCGAACACTGAAGCTTTCTTT

V: TRBV6-5
D: TRBD1
J: TRBJ2-7
size: .
CDR3: CASSRDRSIYEQYF
DNA: TGTGCCAGCTCCCGGGACAGATCCATCTACGAGCAGTACTTC

V: TRBV9
D: .
J: TRBJ1-1
size: .
CDR3: CASSPTTGNTEAFF
DNA: TGTGCCAGCAGCCCAACGACGGGGAACACTGAAGCTTTCTTT

V: TRBV28
D: .
J: TRBJ1-3
size: .
CDR3: CASSSMNTIYF
DNA: TGTGCCAGCAGTTCTATGAACACCATATATTTT

V: TRBV7-8
D: .
J: TRBJ1-2
size: .
CDR3: CASSLVEPSYGYTF
DNA: TGTGCCAGCAGCTTAGTTGAGCCTAGCTATGGCTACACCTTC

V: TRBV5-4
D: .
J: TRBJ1-1
size: .
CDR3: CASSLETGGWAEAFF
DNA: TGTGCCAGCAGCTTGGAAACCGGGGGGTGGGCTGAAGCTTTCTTT

V: TRBV2
D: .
J: TRBJ1-1
size: .
CDR3: CASSELGRGTEAFF
DNA: TGTGCCAGCAGTGAATTAGGGAGAGGTACTGAAGCTTTCTTT

V: TRBV5-1
D: .
J: TRBJ1-1
size: .
CDR3: CASSLDRMNTEAFF
DNA: TGCGCCAGCAGCTTGGACAGAATGAACACTGAAGCTTTCTTT

V: TRBV27
D: .
J: TRBJ2-7
size: .
CDR3: CASSLYRGSYEQYF
DNA: TGTGCCAGCAGTTTATATAGGGGCTCCTACGAGCAGTACTTC

V: TRBV5-1
D: TRBD1
J: TRBJ1-2
size: .
CDR3: CASSLGTGIYGYTF
DNA: TGCGCCAGCAGCTTGGGGACAGGAATCTATGGCTACACCTTC

V: TRBV11-3
D: .
J: TRBJ2-7
size: .
CDR3: CASSYSSYEQYF
DNA: TGTGCCAGCAGCTACAGCTCCTACGAGCAGTACTTC

V: TRBV9
D: TRBD2
J: TRBJ2-7
size: once
CDR3: CASSVLAGGTYEQYF
DNA: TGTGCCAGCAGCGTGCTAGCGGGGGGCACCTACGAGCAGTACTTC

V: TRBV19
D: .
J: TRBJ2-7
size: .
CDR3: CASSMAFGQGTTYEQYF
DNA: TGTGCCAGTAGTATGGCATTCGGGCAGGGGACTACCTACGAGCAGTACTTC